This paragraph reports one T cell receptor (beta chain). V lost 0 bases, J lost 10 bases, and 5 bases stayed unmatched. Germline V CDR1 and CDR2: SGHKS, YYEKEE (reference sequence). The CDR3 covers 15 residues. These data come from a study of cytomegalovirus exposure and HLA in healthy donors. CMV serostatus data were not documented for this donor. The PCR employed 60 Vbeta primers together with 13 Jbeta primers. Generated by immunoSEQ multiplex PCR, the TCRdb table keeps only in-frame clones and is missing some. Found here are about 140,000 clones, roughly 75% of them singletons; the top ten hold approximately 4.8%.

The source of this sequence is a man younger than 40 in good health. Material for sequencing was PBMCs. The chain employs TRBV5-5 and TRBJ2-1; 12 nucleotides agree with TRBD2. The CDR3 reads CASSLETSGSWEQFF. The CDR3 DNA sequence: TGTGCCAGCAGCTTGGAGACTAGCGGGAGTTGGGAGCAGTTCTTC.